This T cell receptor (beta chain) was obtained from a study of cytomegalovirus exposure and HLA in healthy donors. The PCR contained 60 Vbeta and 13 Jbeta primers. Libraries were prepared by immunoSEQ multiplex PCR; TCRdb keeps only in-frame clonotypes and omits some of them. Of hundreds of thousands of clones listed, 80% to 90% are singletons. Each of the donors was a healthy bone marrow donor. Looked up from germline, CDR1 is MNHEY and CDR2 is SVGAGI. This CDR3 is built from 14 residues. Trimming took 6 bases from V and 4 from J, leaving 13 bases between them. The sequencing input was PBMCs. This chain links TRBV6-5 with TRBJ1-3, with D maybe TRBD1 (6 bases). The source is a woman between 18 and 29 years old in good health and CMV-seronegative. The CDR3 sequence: CASRQGRGGNTIYF. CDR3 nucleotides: TGTGCCAGCAGGCAGGGGAGGGGAGGAAACACCATATATTTT.